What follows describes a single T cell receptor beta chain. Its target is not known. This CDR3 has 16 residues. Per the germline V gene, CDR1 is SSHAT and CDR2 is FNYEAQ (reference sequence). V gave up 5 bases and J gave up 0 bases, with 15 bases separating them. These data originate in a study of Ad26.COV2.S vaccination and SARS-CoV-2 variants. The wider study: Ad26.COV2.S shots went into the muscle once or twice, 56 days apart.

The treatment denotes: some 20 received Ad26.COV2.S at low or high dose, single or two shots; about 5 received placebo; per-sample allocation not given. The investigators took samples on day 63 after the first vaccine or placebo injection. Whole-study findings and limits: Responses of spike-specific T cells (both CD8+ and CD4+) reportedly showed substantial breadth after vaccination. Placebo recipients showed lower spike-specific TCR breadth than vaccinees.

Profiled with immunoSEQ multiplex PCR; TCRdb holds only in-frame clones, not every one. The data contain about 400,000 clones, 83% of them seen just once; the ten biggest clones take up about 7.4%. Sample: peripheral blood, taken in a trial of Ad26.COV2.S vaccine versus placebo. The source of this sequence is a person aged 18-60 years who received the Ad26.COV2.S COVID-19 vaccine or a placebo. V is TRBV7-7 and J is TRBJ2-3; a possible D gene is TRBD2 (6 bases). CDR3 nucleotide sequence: TGTGCCAGCAGCGAGTTAGCGGAGGGGAGCACAGATACGCAGTATTTT. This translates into CASSELAEGSTDTQYF.